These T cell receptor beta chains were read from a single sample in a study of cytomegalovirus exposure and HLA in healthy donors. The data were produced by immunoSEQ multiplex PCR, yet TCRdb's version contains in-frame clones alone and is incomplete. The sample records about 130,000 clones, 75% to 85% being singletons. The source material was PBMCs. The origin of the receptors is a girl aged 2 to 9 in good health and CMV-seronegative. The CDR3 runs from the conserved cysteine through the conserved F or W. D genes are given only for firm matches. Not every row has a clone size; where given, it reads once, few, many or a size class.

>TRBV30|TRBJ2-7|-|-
CAWSDQWQRYEQYF
TGTGCCTGGAGCGATCAATGGCAGCGCTACGAGCAGTACTTC
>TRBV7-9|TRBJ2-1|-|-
CASSPAYNEQFF
TGTGCCAGCAGCCCAGCGTATAATGAGCAGTTCTTC
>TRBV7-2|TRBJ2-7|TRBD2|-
CASSLASAGTSGSYEQYF
TGTGCCAGCAGCTTAGCCTCTGCCGGGACTAGCGGGAGCTACGAGCAGTACTTC
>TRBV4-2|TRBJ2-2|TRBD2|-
CASSQERGVNTGELFF
TGTGCCAGCAGCCAAGAGCGGGGGGTCAACACCGGGGAGCTGTTTTTT
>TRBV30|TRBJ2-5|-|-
CAWRLEGETQYF
TGTGCCTGGAGGCTGGAGGGGGAGACCCAGTACTTC
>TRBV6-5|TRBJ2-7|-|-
CASSYDGRGEQYF
TGTGCCAGCAGTTATGACGGCCGGGGGGAGCAGTACTTC
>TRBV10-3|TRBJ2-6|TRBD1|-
CAISVGRQGKAGANVLTF
TGTGCCATCAGTGTGGGGAGACAGGGCAAGGCTGGGGCCAACGTCCTGACTTTC
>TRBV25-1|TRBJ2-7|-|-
CASGTQTGSYEQYF
TGTGCCAGCGGCACCCAAACAGGGTCGTACGAGCAGTACTTC
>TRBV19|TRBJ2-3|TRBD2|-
CASSLGGGQYF
TGTGCCAGTAGTCTTGGGGGGGGGCAGTATTTT
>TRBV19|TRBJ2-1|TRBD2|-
CASSTGLAGYNEQFF
TGTGCCAGTAGTACAGGACTAGCGGGATACAATGAGCAGTTCTTC
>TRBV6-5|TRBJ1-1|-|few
CASTTGKSAEAFF
TGTGCCAGCACCACAGGGAAAAGCGCTGAAGCTTTCTTT
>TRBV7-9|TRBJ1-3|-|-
CASSLAAGAGNTIYF
TGTGCCAGCAGCTTAGCGGCAGGGGCTGGAAACACCATATATTTT
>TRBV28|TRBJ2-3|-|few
CASSPSPSTDTQYF
TGTGCCAGCAGCCCCTCCCCTAGCACTGATACGCAGTATTTT
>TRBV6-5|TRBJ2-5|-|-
CASMEAAGSETQYF
TGTGCCAGCATGGAGGCCGCCGGGAGTGAGACCCAGTACTTC
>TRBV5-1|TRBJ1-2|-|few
CASSLAGAISYGYTF
TGCGCCAGCAGCTTGGCCGGAGCGATCTCCTATGGCTACACCTTC
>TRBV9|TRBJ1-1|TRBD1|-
CASSRATGRNTEAFF
TGTGCCAGCAGCCGGGCGACAGGGAGGAATACTGAAGCTTTCTTT
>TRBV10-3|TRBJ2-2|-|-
CAVNIAENTGELFF
TGTGCCGTCAATATTGCGGAAAACACCGGGGAGCTGTTTTTT
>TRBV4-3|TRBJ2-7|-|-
CASSQEAGSRREQYF
TGCGCCAGCAGCCAAGAGGCGGGCTCCCGGCGGGAGCAGTACTTC